The clone carrying this T cell receptor (beta chain) showed up many times. Its antigen is currently unknown. The sample is drawn from a study of T cells in Graves' hyperthyroidism and ophthalmopathy. Study outcomes and limitations: Most thyroid-expanded clonotypes above 0.001 were also found in blood. Model output signaled ophthalmopathy a median 6.5 months ahead of onset.

Germline CDR1 SGHRS, CDR2 YFSETQ. CDR3 length: 14 residues. The V and J ends lost 3 bases and 8 bases, in that order; junction bases with no gene match: 9. Using RNA transcripts as the source, TCR beta CDR3 regions were amplified. HTBI primers were employed in a first-round RT-PCR of the TCR CDR3. TCRdb reprocessed the multiplex PCR reads via MiXCR and lists one record per CDR3 protein. The top ten clones hold roughly 4.5% of a sample with 600,000 to 700,000 distinct CDR3 sequences, over 12% of them seen once. Sequencing was carried out using blood. The clonotype was recovered from a woman between 35 and 50 years old with Graves' ophthalmopathy. The rearrangement links TRBV5-1 to TRBJ2-7; the match to TRBD1 covers 9 bases. CDR3 bases: TGCGCCAGCAGCTCAGGGACAGGGTTCCAGCAGCAGTACTTC. Translated, it gives CASSSGTGFQQQYF.